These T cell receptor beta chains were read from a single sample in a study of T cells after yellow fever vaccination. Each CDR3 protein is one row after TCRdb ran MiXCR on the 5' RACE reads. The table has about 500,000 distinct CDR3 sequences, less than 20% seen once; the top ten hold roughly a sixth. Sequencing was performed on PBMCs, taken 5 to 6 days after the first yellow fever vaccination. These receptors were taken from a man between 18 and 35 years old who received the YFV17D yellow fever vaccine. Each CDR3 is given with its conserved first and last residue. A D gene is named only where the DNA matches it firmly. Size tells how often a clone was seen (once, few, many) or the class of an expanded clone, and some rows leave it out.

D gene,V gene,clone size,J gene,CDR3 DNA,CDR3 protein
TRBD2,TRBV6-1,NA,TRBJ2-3,TGTGCCAGCAGCCGAGAACCTAGCGGGGGGGCGTTGGGCACAGATACGCAGTATTTT,CASSREPSGGALGTDTQYF
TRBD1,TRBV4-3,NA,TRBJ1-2,TGCGCCAGCAGCCAAACAAGGGGGACAGCCAACTATGGCTACACCTTC,CASSQTRGTANYGYTF
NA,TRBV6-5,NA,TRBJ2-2,TGTGCCAGCAGTTACTCTACAGGGATCGGCGGGGAGCTGTTTTTT,CASSYSTGIGGELFF
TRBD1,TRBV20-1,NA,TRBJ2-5,TGCAGTGCTAGTAACAGGGGTTATCGTACCCAGTACTTC,CSASNRGYRTQYF
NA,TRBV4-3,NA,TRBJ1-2,TGCGCCAGCAGCCAAGAATTCGGCGTCGGTGGCTACACCTTC,CASSQEFGVGGYTF
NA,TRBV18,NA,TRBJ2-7,TGTGCCAGCTCAGGAGGGTTCTCCTACGAGCAGTACTTC,CASSGGFSYEQYF
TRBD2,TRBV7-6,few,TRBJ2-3,TGTGCCAGCAGCCCATGGGGGACTAGCGTGGGGGGCACAGATACGCAGTATTTT,CASSPWGTSVGGTDTQYF
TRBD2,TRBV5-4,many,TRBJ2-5,TGTGCCAGCAGCCCCTCCAGCGGGGAGGGGACCCAGTACTTC,CASSPSSGEGTQYF
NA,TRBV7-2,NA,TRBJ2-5,TGTGCCAGCAGCTTCTCTAGTTCAAAGACCCAGTACTTC,CASSFSSSKTQYF
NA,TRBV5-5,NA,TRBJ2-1,TGTGCCAGCAGCTTGGCCGGGTCGGGGTATGAGCAGTTCTTC,CASSLAGSGYEQFF
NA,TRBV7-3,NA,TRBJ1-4,TGTGCCAGCAGCTTAACGCCGCAGGGTTCACTTAATGAAAAACTGTTTTTT,CASSLTPQGSLNEKLFF
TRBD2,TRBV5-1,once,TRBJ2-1,TGCGCCAGCAGCTTGGCATCTAGCGGGGGGGTTGGTCGTCCGTTCTTC,CASSLASSGGVGRPFF
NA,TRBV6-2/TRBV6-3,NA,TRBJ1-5,TGTGCCAGCAGTCCGCCCAGAGGGGACCAGCCCCAGCATTTT,CASSPPRGDQPQHF
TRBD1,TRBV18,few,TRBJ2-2,TGTGCCAGCTCCGGACGTGATCCGGGACAGGGGAACACCGGGGAGCTGTTTTTT,CASSGRDPGQGNTGELFF
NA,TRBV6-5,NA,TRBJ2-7,TGTGCCAGCATTTCCAGACTTGAGGGAAACGAGCAGTACTTC,CASISRLEGNEQYF
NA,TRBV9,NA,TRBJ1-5,TGTGCCAGCAGCGAACAGGGCCAGATGAATCAGCCCCAGCATTTT,CASSEQGQMNQPQHF
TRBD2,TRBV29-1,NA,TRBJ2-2,TGCAGCGCCCGGGGGAGGGGCGAAGGCACCGGGGAGCTGTTTTTT,CSARGRGEGTGELFF
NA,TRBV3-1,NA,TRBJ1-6,TGTGCCAGCAGCCAAGGGGCCGCCCTCTATAATTCACCCCTCCACTTT,CASSQGAALYNSPLHF